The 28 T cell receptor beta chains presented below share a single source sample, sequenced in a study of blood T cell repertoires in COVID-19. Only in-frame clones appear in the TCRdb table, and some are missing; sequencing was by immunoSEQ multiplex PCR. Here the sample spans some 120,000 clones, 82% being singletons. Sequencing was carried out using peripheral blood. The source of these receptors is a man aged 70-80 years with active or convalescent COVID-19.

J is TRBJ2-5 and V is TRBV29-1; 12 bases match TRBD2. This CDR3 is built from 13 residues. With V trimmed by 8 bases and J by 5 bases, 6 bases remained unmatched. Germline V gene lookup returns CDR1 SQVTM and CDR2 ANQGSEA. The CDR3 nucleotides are TGCAGCATACGACTAGCGGGAGTGGAGACCCAGTACTTC. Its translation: CSIRLAGVETQYF. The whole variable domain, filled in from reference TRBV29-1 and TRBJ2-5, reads SAVISQKPSRDICQRGTSLTIQCQVDSQVTMMFWYRQQPGQSLTLIATANQGSEATYESGFVIDKFPISRPNLTFSTLTVSNMSPEDSSIYLCSIRLAGVETQYFGPGTRLLVL.

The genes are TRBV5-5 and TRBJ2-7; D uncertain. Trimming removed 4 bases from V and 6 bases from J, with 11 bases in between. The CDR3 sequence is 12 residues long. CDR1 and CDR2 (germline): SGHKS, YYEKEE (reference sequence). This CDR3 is CASSAPGTEQYF. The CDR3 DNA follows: TGTGCCAGCAGCGCTCCAGGAACCGAGCAGTACTTC.

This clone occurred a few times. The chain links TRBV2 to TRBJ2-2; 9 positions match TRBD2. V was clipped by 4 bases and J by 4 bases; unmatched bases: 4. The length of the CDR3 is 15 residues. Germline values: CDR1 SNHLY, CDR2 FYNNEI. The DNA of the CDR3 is TGTGCCAGCAGTGGTAGCGGGAGAGGCACCGGGGAGCTGTTTTTT. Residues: CASSGSGRGTGELFF. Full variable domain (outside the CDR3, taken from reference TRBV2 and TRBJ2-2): EPEVTQTPSHQVTQMGQEVILRCVPISNHLYFYWYRQILGQKVEFLVSFYNNEISEKSEIFDDQFSVERPDGSNFTLKIRSTKLEDSAMYFCASSGSGRGTGELFFGEGSRLTVL.

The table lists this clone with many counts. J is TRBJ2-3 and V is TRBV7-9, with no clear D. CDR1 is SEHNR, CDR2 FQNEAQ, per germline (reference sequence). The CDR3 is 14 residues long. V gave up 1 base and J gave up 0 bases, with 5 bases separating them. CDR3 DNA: TGTGCCAGCAGCTTAGACAGTAGCACAGATACGCAGTATTTT. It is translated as CASSLDSSTDTQYF.

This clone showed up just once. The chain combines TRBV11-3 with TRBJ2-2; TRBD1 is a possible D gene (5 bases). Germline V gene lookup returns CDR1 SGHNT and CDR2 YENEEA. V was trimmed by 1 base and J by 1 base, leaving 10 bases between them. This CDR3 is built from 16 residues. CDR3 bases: TGTGCCAGCAGCTTAGTATTCCAGGGGAACACCGGGGAGCTGTTTTTT. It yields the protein CASSLVFQGNTGELFF.

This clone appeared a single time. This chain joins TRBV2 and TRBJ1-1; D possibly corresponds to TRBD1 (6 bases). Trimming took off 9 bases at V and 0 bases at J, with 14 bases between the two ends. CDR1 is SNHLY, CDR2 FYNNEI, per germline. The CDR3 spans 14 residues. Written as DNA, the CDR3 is TGTGCCAGTAAAAAAGACAGGTTGAACACTGAAGCTTTCTTT. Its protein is CASKKDRLNTEAFF. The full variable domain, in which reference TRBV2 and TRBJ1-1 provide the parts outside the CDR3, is EPEVTQTPSHQVTQMGQEVILRCVPISNHLYFYWYRQILGQKVEFLVSFYNNEISEKSEIFDDQFSVERPDGSNFTLKIRSTKLEDSAMYFCASKKDRLNTEAFFGQGTRLTVV.

The CDR3 DNA is TGTGCCAGCAGCCTACAGGGAAGTGGTGGAAACACCATATATTTT. Protein product: CASSLQGSGGNTIYF. This sequence joins TRBV3-1 (or the pseudogene TRBV3-2) and TRBJ1-3, with D maybe TRBD1 (6 bases). V gave up 4 bases and J gave up 3 bases, with 13 bases separating them. CDR1 and CDR2 from the germline V gene are LGHDT and YNNKEL (reference sequence). This CDR3 is built from 15 residues.

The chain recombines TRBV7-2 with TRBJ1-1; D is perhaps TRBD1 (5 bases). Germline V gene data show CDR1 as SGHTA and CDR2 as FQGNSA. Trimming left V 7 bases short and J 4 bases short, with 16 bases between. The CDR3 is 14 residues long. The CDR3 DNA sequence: TGTGCCAGCACCCTCCAGGGTTGGAGCACTGAAGCTTTCTTT. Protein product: CASTLQGWSTEAFF.

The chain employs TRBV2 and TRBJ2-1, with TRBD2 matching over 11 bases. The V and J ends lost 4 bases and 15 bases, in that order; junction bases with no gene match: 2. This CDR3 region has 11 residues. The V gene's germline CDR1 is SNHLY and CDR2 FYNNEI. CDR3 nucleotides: TGTGCCAGCAGTGGACTAGCGGGATTGTTCTTC. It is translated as CASSGLAGLFF.

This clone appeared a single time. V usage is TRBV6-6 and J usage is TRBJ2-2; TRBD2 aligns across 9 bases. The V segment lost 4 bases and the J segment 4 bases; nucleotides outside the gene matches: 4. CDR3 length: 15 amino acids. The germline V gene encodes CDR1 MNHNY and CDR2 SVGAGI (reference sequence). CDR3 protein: CASSFLREGTGELFF. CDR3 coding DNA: TGTGCCAGCAGTTTCCTGCGGGAGGGCACCGGGGAGCTGTTTTTT.

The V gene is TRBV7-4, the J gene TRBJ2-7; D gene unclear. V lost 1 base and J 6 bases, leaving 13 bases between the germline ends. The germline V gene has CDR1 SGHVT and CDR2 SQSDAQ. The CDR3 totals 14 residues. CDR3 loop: CASSLGRTASEQYF. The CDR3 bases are TGTGCCAGCAGCTTAGGCCGAACAGCCAGCGAGCAGTACTTC.

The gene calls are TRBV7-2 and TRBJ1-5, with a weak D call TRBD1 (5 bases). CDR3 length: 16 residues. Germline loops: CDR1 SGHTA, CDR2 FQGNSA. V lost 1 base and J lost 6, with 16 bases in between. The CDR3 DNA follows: TGTGCCAGCAGCTTAGAGTGGGGGGGAAGGGGTCAGCCCCAGCATTTT. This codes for CASSLEWGGRGQPQHF.

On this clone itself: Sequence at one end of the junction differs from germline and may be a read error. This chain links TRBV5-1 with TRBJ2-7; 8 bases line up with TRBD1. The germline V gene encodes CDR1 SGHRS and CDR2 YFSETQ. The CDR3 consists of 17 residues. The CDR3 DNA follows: TGCGCCAGCAGATTGGTATGGACAGGGATGCCCCAGTACGAGCAGTACTTC. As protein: CASRLVWTGMPQYEQYF.

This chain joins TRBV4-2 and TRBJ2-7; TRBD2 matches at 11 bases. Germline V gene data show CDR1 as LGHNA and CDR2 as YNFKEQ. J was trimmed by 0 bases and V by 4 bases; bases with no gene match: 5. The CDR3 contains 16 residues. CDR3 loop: CASSRTSGYISYEQYF. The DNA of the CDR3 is TGTGCCAGCAGCCGGACTAGCGGGTACATCTCCTACGAGCAGTACTTC.

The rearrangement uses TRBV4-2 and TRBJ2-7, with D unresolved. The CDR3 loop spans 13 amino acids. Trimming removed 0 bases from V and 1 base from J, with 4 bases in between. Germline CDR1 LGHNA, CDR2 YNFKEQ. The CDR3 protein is CASSQERSYEQYF. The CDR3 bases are TGTGCCAGCAGCCAAGAGCGTTCCTACGAGCAGTACTTC.

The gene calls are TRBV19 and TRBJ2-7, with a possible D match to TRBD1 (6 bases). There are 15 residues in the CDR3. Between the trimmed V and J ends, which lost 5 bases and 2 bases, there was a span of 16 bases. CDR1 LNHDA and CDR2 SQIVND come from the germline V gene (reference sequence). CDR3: CASSPWDTVTYEQYF. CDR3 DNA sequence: TGTGCCAGTAGTCCATGGGACACAGTGACCTACGAGCAGTACTTC.

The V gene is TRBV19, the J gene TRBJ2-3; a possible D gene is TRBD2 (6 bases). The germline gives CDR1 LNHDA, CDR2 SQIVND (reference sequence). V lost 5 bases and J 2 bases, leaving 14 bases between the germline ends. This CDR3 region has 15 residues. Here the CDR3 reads CASSVYGSYTDTQYF. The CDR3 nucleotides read TGTGCCAGTAGTGTCTACGGGAGTTACACAGATACGCAGTATTTT.

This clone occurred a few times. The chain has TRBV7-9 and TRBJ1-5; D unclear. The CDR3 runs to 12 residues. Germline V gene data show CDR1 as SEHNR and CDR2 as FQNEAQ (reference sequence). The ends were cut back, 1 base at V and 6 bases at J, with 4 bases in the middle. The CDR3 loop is CASSLGLQPQHF. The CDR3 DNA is TGTGCCAGCAGCTTAGGGCTTCAGCCCCAGCATTTT. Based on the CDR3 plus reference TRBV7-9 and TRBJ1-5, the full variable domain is DTGVSQNPRHKITKRGQNVTFRCDPISEHNRLYWYRQTLGQGPEFLTYFQNEAQLEKSRLLSDRFSAERPKGSFSTLEIQRTEQGDSAMYLCASSLGLQPQHFGDGTRLSIL.

In DNA, the CDR3 is TGTGCCAGCAGACCGGGTGGAGCGGGGGGGCACAATGAGCAGTTCTTC. It encodes CASRPGGAGGHNEQFF. The chain couples TRBV7-2 to TRBJ2-1; 10 nucleotides line up with TRBD2. Unmatched junction bases numbered 10, after V lost 6 bases and J lost 5 bases. The CDR3 spans 16 residues. Germline CDR1 and CDR2: SGHTA and FQGNSA.

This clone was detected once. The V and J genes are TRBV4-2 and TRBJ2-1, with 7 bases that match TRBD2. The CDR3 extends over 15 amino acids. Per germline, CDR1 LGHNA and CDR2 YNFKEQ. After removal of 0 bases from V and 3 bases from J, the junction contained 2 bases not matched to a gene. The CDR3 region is CASSQESGGYNEQFF. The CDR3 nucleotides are TGTGCCAGCAGCCAAGAGTCGGGAGGCTACAATGAGCAGTTCTTC.

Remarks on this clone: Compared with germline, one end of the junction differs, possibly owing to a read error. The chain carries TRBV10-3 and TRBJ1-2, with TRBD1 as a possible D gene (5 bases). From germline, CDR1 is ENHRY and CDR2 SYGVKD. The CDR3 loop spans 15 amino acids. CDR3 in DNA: TGTGCCATCAGAGAGTCCCTCGGGCAGGGCTATGGCTACACCTTC. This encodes CAIRESLGQGYGYTF.

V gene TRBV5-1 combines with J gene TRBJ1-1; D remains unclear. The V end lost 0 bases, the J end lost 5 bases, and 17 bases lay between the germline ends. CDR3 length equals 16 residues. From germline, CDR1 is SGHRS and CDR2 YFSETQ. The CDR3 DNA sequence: TGCGCCAGCAGCTTGGTAGCGGTAATTGGGAGTACTGAAGCTTTCTTT. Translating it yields CASSLVAVIGSTEAFF.

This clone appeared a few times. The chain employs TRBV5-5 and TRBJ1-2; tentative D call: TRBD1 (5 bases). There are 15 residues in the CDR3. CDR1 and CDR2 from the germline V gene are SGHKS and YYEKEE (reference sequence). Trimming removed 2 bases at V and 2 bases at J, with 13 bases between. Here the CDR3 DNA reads TGTGCCAGCAGCTTTTATTTGACAGAGAACTATGGCTACACCTTC. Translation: CASSFYLTENYGYTF.

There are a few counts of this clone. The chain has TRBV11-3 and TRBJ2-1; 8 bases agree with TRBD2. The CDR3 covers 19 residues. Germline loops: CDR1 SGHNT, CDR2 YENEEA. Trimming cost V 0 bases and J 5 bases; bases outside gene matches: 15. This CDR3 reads CASSLDPLVVAGPHNEQFF. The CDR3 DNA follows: TGTGCCAGCAGCTTAGATCCACTAGTGGTAGCGGGGCCCCACAATGAGCAGTTCTTC.

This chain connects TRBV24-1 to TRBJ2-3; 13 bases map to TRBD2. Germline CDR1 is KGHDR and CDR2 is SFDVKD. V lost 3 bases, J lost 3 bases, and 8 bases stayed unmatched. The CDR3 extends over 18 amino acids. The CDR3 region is CATSDTLAGGPRTDTQYF. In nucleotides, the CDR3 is TGTGCCACCAGTGATACACTAGCGGGGGGGCCGAGGACAGATACGCAGTATTTT.

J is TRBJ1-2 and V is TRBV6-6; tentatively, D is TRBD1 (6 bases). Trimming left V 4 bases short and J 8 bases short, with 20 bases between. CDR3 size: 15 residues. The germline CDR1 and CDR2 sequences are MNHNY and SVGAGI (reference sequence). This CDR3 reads CASSLTDRPLGGYTF. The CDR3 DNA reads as TGTGCCAGCAGTTTGACCGACAGGCCTTTGGGGGGCTACACCTTC.

In DNA, the CDR3 is TGTGCCAGCAGCTCTCCACAGGTCCAAGAGACCCAGTACTTC. It specifies CASSSPQVQETQYF. The chain has TRBV11-3 and TRBJ2-5; a possible D gene is TRBD1 (5 bases). Germline V CDR1 and CDR2: SGHNT, YENEEA. This CDR3 region has 14 residues. V lost 4 bases and J 1 base, leaving 10 bases between the germline ends.

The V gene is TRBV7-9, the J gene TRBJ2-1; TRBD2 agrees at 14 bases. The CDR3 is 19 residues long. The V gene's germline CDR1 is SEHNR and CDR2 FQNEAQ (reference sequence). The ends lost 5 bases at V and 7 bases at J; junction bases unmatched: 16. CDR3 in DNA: TGTGCCAGCAGCACTGGGACTAGCGGGAGACCCGTCCCAGATAATGAGCAGTTCTTC. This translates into CASSTGTSGRPVPDNEQFF. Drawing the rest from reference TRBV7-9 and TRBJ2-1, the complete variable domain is DTGVSQNPRHKITKRGQNVTFRCDPISEHNRLYWYRQTLGQGPEFLTYFQNEAQLEKSRLLSDRFSAERPKGSFSTLEIQRTEQGDSAMYLCASSTGTSGRPVPDNEQFFGPGTRLTVL.